This T cell receptor (beta chain) was found in a study of blood T cell repertoires in COVID-19 (TCRdb year 2020). The study in broad terms: Samples from collaborators originated in the United States, Italy and Spain and spanned both the acute and convalescent phases of COVID-19. The prospective study material was composed of cDNA or gDNA derived from T cells, B-cell-depleted T cells, or PBMCs. Subjects who had been exposed to COVID-19, were actively infected with it, or had recovered from it provided the deeply sampled blood TCRbeta repertoires that made up the dataset. Sample metadata almost always included a de-identified subject ID, COVID-19 status, age in years and sex. The repertoires were released in a freely available public database meant as a resource for research on the immune response to SARS-CoV-2. HLA class I and class II types, where available, came from metadata supplied by the sample provider rather than from assay-based typing. The samples were drawn from two sources: the first 160 participants of the ongoing ImmuneRACE study, and over 1,000 subjects contributed by 6 global collaborators. The paper's findings and limits, for the study overall: How much clinical and demographic metadata was included differed by source and by participant, and the metadata was provided uncurated.

For this clone: This receptor's antigen is unknown. One base away there is no much larger clone; base qualities are not given.

The immunoSEQ Assay, a bias-controlled multiplex PCR, was used to amplify TCRbeta CDR3 regions from genomic DNA. As for the original processing: The number of nucleated cells in each sample was estimated by amplification of reference gene primers within the assay. To quantify the absolute abundance of each unique TCRbeta CDR3 rearrangement, sequence reads were collapsed and filtered. For each sample, productive Simpson clonality was calculated as the square root of Simpson's diversity index across productive rearrangements. The source is immuneACCESS, and TCRdb retained only in-frame sequences with V and J called. Part of the clones is not carried over; for the studies checked, unresolved V genes explain less than half of this, and the remainder is unexplained. V, J and clone size reflect that table, while D and trimming were determined from the DNA. The table for this sample lists 160,000 or so clones; roughly 78% of them were counted only once. About 7% of the sample is held by the ten biggest clonotypes.

In the germline V gene, CDR1 corresponds to SGHVS and CDR2 to FNYEAQ. V ends up 5 bases short and J 10 bases short, with an unmatched junction base count of 5. The CDR3 contains 13 residues, cysteine and phenylalanine counted. Only CDR3 DNA is held: 39 bases, read in frame from base 1. Whole blood was collected in K2EDTA tubes by collaborating institutions according to the institutions' own protocols. For TCRbeta analysis, collaborators shipped samples in one of three forms: frozen whole blood, isolated PBMCs, or DNA extracted from either of those sample types. Rearrangement joined TRBV7-6 to TRBJ1-6, with 7 junctional bases fitting TRBD1. The sequence came from a man in his sixties or seventies with active or convalescent COVID-19. Source material: peripheral blood. The DNA is TGTGCCAGCAGCCCCGGGACAGAATCACCCCTCCACTTT. Its translation is CASSPGTESPLHF.